What follows is one TCR beta chain and its context. Its target is unknown. This entry belongs to a study of PD-1 blockade in classical Hodgkin lymphoma. Overall study results and limits: Relapsed/refractory patients reportedly had the lowest baseline TCR diversity, below newly diagnosed patients, who were below healthy donors. Researchers reported that CD4+ TCR diversity, though not CD8+, rose significantly by C4D1. Patients were excluded if nivolumab began under 1 year after ASCT (the autologous transplant). Baseline diversity in complete responders resembled that of newly diagnosed patients.

Relapses following autologous stem cell transplantation were seen in all patients, with brentuximab vedotin exposure varying. Sequenced by immunoSEQ multiplex PCR; TCRdb stores in-frame clones only, minus some. The profile shows over 25,000 clones, roughly four fifths of them singletons. V lost 5 bases and J 6 bases, leaving 13 bases between the germline ends. The CDR3 consists of 14 residues. Germline CDR1 and CDR2: SEHNR and FQNEAQ (reference sequence). The chain joins TRBV7-9 to TRBJ1-4; D remains ambiguous. The receptor comes from a human donor with classical Hodgkin lymphoma. The specimen was peripheral blood mononuclear cells (PBMCs), collected before the second cycle of nivolumab. This chain's CDR3 is CASSPVRADEKLFF. CDR3 in DNA: TGTGCCAGCAGCCCCGTGCGGGCTGATGAAAAACTGTTTTTT.